This entry is about one TCR beta chain. V lost 5 bases and J 4 bases, leaving 8 bases between the germline ends. Germline V lookup: CDR1 MDHEN, CDR2 SYDVKM. The CDR3 length is 12 residues. This record belongs to a study of blood T cell repertoires in COVID-19. Across the study: Acute-phase and convalescent COVID-19 samples originated in the United States, Italy and Spain. The cDNA or gDNA used as material had been derived from T cells, B-cell-depleted T cells, or PBMCs.

Authors' processing steps: Nucleated cell counts were estimated from reference gene primer amplification. Profiled with immunoSEQ multiplex PCR; TCRdb holds only in-frame clones, not every one. V and J calls and clone size are given by that table; D and trimming were obtained from the DNA. The sample gives more than 70,000 clones, over 80% of which show up once; 5% to 6.5% is in the top ten. This chain joins TRBV28 and TRBJ1-1; D unclear. The source of this sequence is a man in his fifties with active COVID-19. Sequenced sample: peripheral blood. Written as DNA, the CDR3 is TGTGCCAGCAGTAACCGGGTCACTGAAGCTTTCTTT. Residues: CASSNRVTEAFF. Looking up the rest from reference TRBV28 and TRBJ1-1 gives the full variable domain: DVKVTQSSRYLVKRTGEKVFLECVQDMDHENMFWYRQDPGLGLRLIYFSYDVKMKEKGDIPEGYSVSREKKERFSLILESASTNQTSMYLCASSNRVTEAFFGQGTRLTVV.